Shown below are 17 T cell receptor beta chains from a single sample sequenced in a study of T-cell memory formation after mild COVID-19. TCRdb recomputed calls from the 5' RACE reads with MiXCR, one row per CDR3 protein. The sample contains roughly 600,000 distinct CDR3 sequences, under 20% of which appear only once. The specimen sequenced was PBMCs or a T cell subset sorted from them (not recorded which). The source is an adult woman who had mild COVID-19 (a few samples of this study predate the infection). Cell type and time point are not known.

This chain uses TRBV5-1 with TRBJ1-2; 7 nucleotides line up with TRBD1. Trimming took 1 base from V and 6 from J; bases not matched to a gene: 3. Germline V lookup: CDR1 SGHRS, CDR2 YFSETQ. CDR3 length: 13 amino acids. The CDR3 coding sequence is TGCGCCAGCAGCTTGACAGGGGACGATGGCTACACCTTC. Translation gives CASSLTGDDGYTF.

Ten or more counts support this clonotype. The chain combines TRBV12-3 or TRBV12-4 with TRBJ2-2; D unclear. CDR3 length: 12 amino acids. Trimming took off 7 bases at V and 6 bases at J, with 9 bases between the two ends. The CDR3 loop is CASTFGSGELFF. The CDR3 region has the DNA TGTGCCAGCACCTTCGGGTCCGGGGAGCTGTTTTTT.

This clonotype was counted at least ten times. This chain links TRBV9 with TRBJ2-3, with 9 bases lining up with TRBD1. This CDR3 comprises 16 residues. Germline-derived CDR1 and CDR2 are SGDLS and YYNGEE. The V segment lost 2 bases and the J segment 4 bases; nucleotides outside the gene matches: 8. CDR3 coding DNA: TGTGCCAGCAGCGTTCTACCGGGACAGGGCCCAGATACGCAGTATTTT. Protein product: CASSVLPGQGPDTQYF.

Ten or more counts support this clonotype. The J gene is TRBJ1-6, the V gene TRBV10-3, with D unclear. The CDR3 extends over 14 amino acids. Trimming left V 6 bases short and J 1 base short, with 7 bases between. Germline-derived CDR1 and CDR2 are ENHRY and SYGVKD. In DNA form, the CDR3 reads TGTGCCATCAGGCGGGATTCCTATAATTCACCCCTCCACTTT. It specifies CAIRRDSYNSPLHF.

The genes are TRBV7-3 and TRBJ2-2; tentative D call: TRBD2 (6 bases). Per germline, CDR1 SGHTA and CDR2 FQGTGA. V was cut by 7 bases and J by 4 bases, with 19 bases left in between. The CDR3 runs 16 residues. In DNA form, the CDR3 reads TGTGCCAGCACCCTTATGGCGGGGTCGCGCACCGGGGAGCTGTTTTTT. Its translation is CASTLMAGSRTGELFF. Supplemented by reference TRBV7-3 and TRBJ2-2, the full variable domain reads GAGVSQTPSNKVTEKGKYVELRCDPISGHTALYWYRQSLGQGPEFLIYFQGTGAADDSGLPNDRFFAVRPEGSVSTLKIQRTERGDSAVYLCASTLMAGSRTGELFFGEGSRLTVL.

The rearrangement uses TRBV25-1 and TRBJ2-1; 9 nucleotides match TRBD2. CDR3 length: 18 residues. The germline gives CDR1 MGHDK, CDR2 SYGVNS. The V segment lost 2 bases and the J segment 8 bases; nucleotides outside the gene matches: 16. The CDR3 sequence is CASSERIGRGGPPDEQFF. In nucleotides, the CDR3 is TGTGCCAGCAGTGAACGGATTGGGCGGGGGGGCCCGCCGGATGAGCAGTTCTTC.

A few counts support this clonotype. This rearrangement joins TRBV5-4 to TRBJ2-1; unclear D gene. Trimming left V 0 bases short and J 3 bases short, with 10 bases between. This CDR3 is built from 15 residues. CDR1 is SGHNT, CDR2 YYREEE, per germline (reference sequence). The CDR3 sequence is CASSLGGLYYNEQFF. The CDR3 bases are TGTGCCAGCAGCTTGGGAGGTTTATACTACAATGAGCAGTTCTTC.

This clonotype was detected a few times. The chain is built from TRBV5-1 and TRBJ1-2; 7 bases match TRBD1. With V trimmed by 5 bases and J by 12 bases, 13 bases remained unmatched. The CDR3 contains 13 residues. Germline V gives CDR1 SGHRS, CDR2 YFSETQ. This chain's CDR3 is CASRAGTAFGHTF. The CDR3, as DNA: TGCGCCAGCAGAGCCGGGACAGCCTTCGGACACACCTTC.

This clonotype was detected a few times. The chain uses TRBV11-2 and TRBJ2-3, with D unresolved. Per the germline V gene, CDR1 is SGHAT and CDR2 is FQNNGV. V was cut by 5 bases and J by 8 bases, with 14 bases left in between. This CDR3 region has 13 residues. The CDR3 protein is CASSPISVATQYF. For the CDR3, the DNA is TGTGCCAGCAGCCCGATAAGCGTGGCTACGCAGTATTTT.

This clonotype was seen at least ten times. The CDR3 nucleotides are TGTGCCAGCAGCCCGAGTACTACCGGGGAGCTGTTTTTT. This encodes CASSPSTTGELFF. The chain employs TRBV7-2 and TRBJ2-2; D ambiguous. Germline-derived CDR1 and CDR2 are SGHTA and FQGNSA. CDR3 length: 13 residues. Trimming took off 5 bases at V and 5 bases at J, with 9 bases between the two ends.

V is TRBV19 and J is TRBJ2-2; D perhaps matches TRBD2 (6 bases). Germline values: CDR1 LNHDA, CDR2 SQIVND (reference sequence). The length of the CDR3 is 17 residues. Trimming shortened V by 7 bases and J by 2 bases, and 20 bases separated the two germline ends. The CDR3 coding sequence is TGTGCCAGTAACCCGGGTGGGACTTTCACTAACACCGGGGAGCTGTTTTTT. It encodes CASNPGGTFTNTGELFF. Variable domain in full (rest from reference TRBV19 and TRBJ2-2): DGGITQSPKYLFRKEGQNVTLSCEQNLNHDAMYWYRQDPGQGLRLIYYSQIVNDFQKGDIAEGYSVSREKKESFPLTVTSAQKNPTAFYLCASNPGGTFTNTGELFFGEGSRLTVL.

The chain has TRBV6-5 and TRBJ2-7; 7 bases line up with TRBD1. The germline V gene has CDR1 MNHEY and CDR2 SVGAGI. The J segment lost 1 base and the V segment lost 2 bases, leaving 11 bases of the junction unmatched. There are 17 residues in the CDR3. CDR3 protein: CASSYAITGDRSYEQYF. CDR3 coding DNA: TGTGCCAGCAGTTACGCGATCACAGGGGATCGTTCCTACGAGCAGTACTTC.

This clonotype was seen more than once but under ten times. The chain carries TRBV27 and TRBJ2-2, with 7 bases lining up with TRBD1. V trimming: 6 bases; J trimming: 6 bases; junction bases outside the gene matches: 4. This CDR3 has 13 amino acids. Per the germline V gene, CDR1 is MNHEY and CDR2 is SMNVEV (reference sequence). The CDR3, as DNA: TGTGCCAGCAGCACAGGGGTAGCCGGGGAGCTGTTTTTT. Its protein product is CASSTGVAGELFF.

The chain carries TRBV11-2 and TRBJ2-7; 7 bases match TRBD2. The CDR3 loop spans 15 amino acids. V lost 8 bases to trimming and J lost 0 bases; unmatched junction nucleotides: 10. Per the germline V gene, CDR1 is SGHAT and CDR2 is FQNNGV. In DNA form, the CDR3 reads TGTGCCAGCGCCAGAGACCGGACTAGCTCCTACGAGCAGTACTTC. This sequence encodes CASARDRTSSYEQYF. Looking up the rest from reference TRBV11-2 and TRBJ2-7 gives the full variable domain: EAGVAQSPRYKIIEKRQSVAFWCNPISGHATLYWYQQILGQGPKLLIQFQNNGVVDDSQLPKDRFSAERLKGVDSTLKIQPAKLEDSAVYLCASARDRTSSYEQYFGPGTRLTVT.

The chain has TRBV2 and TRBJ2-1; 12 bases map to TRBD2. CDR1 is SNHLY and CDR2 is FYNNEI in the germline V gene. The V and J ends lost 4 bases and 9 bases, in that order; junction bases with no gene match: 7. The CDR3 extends over 15 amino acids. CDR3 residues: CASSVSSGRASEQFF. The CDR3, as DNA: TGTGCCAGCAGTGTGTCTAGCGGGAGGGCCAGTGAGCAGTTCTTC.

V usage is TRBV18 and J usage is TRBJ2-5; 7 bases agree with TRBD1. The V gene end was trimmed by 1 base and the J gene end by 3 bases; junction bases not matched to a gene: 8. Germline lookup yields CDR1 KGHSH and CDR2 LQKENI. This CDR3 is 16 amino acids long. The CDR3 nucleotides are TGTGCCAGCTCACCACGTGTAGGCCAGGGGGAAGAGACCCAGTACTTC. The encoded protein is CASSPRVGQGEETQYF.

This sequence joins TRBV5-1 and TRBJ2-7; D might be TRBD1 (6 bases). Trimming removed 0 bases at V and 4 bases at J, with 11 bases between. The CDR3 is 14 residues long. Germline V gene sequence: CDR1 SGHRS, CDR2 YFSETQ. CDR3 sequence: CASSLAGDKYEQYF. In nucleotides, the CDR3 is TGCGCCAGCAGCTTGGCCGGGGACAAATACGAGCAGTACTTC.